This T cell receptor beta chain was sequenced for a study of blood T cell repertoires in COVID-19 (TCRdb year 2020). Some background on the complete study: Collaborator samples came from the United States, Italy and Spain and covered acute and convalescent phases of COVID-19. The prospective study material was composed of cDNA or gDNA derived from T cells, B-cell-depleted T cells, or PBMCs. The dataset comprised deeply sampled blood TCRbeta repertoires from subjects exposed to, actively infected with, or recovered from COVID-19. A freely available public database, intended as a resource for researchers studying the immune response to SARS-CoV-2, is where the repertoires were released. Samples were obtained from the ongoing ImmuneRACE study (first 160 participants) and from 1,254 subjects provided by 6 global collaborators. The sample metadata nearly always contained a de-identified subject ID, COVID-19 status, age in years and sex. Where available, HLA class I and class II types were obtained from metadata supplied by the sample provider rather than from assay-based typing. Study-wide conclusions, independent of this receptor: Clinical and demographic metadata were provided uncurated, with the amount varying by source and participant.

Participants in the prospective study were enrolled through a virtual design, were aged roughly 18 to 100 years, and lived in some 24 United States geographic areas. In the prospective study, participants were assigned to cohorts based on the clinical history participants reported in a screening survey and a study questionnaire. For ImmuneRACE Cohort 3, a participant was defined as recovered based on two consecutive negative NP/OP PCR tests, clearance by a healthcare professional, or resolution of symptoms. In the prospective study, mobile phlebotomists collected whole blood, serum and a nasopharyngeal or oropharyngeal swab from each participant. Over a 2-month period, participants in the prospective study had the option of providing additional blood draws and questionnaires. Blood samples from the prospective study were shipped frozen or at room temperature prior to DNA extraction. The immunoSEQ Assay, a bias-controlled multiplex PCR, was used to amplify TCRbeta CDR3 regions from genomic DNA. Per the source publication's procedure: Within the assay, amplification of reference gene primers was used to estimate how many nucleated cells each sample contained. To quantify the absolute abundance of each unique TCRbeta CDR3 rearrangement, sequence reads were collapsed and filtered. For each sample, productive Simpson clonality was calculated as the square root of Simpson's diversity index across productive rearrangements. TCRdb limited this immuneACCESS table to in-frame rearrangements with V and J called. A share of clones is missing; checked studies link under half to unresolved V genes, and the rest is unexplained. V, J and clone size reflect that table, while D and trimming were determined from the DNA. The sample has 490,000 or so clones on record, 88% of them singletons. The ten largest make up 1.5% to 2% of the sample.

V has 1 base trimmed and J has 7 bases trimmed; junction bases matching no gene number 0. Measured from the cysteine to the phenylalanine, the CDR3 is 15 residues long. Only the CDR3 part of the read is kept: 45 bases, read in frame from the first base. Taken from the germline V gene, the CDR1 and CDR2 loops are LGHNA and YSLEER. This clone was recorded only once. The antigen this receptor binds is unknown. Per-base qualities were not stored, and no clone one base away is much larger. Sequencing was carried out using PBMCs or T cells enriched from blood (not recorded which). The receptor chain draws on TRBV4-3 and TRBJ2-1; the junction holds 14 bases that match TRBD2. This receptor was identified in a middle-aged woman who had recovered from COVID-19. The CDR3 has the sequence CASSQGLAGGNEQFF. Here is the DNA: TGCGCCAGCAGCCAAGGACTAGCGGGAGGGAATGAGCAGTTCTTC.